This T cell receptor beta chain comes out of a study of monozygotic twins with inflammatory bowel disease. Study-wide results and caveats: A distinction between different T cell subtypes was not possible.

With respect to this clonotype: Antigen: not known.

TCRdb re-called the 5' RACE reads and shows each CDR3 protein once, DNA omitted. The data show over 110,000 distinct CDR3 sequences, and the top ten clones hold about 2.6%. Sequencing was carried out using blood. The receptor was derived from a human donor with ulcerative colitis or Crohn's disease, or a healthy co-twin of an affected twin (not recorded which).

This chain's CDR3 is CARRKGMSYGYTF. This chain uses TRBV30 with TRBJ1-2. This CDR3 is 13 amino acids long. Germline assignment: CDR1 GTSNPN and CDR2 SVGIG (reference sequence).